The 31 T cell receptor beta chains reported below all come from one sample, sequenced in a study of cytomegalovirus exposure and HLA in healthy donors. This PCR relied on a set of 60 Vbeta primers and 13 Jbeta primers. TCRdb's copy holds only in-frame clones and misses some; the assay was immunoSEQ multiplex PCR. The sample's table shows 75,000 to 95,000 clones. Sequences were obtained from PBMCs. These receptors came from a woman aged 55-75 years in good health and CMV-seronegative.

The chain carries TRBV18 and TRBJ2-2; 12 bases are a match to TRBD2. Trimming at V came to 3 bases and at J to 6 bases, leaving 11 bases not matched to a gene. The CDR3 has 18 amino acids. Germline CDR1 and CDR2: KGHSH and LQKENI. The CDR3 sequence is CASSPSTSGSTTPGELFF. The DNA for the CDR3 is TGTGCCAGCTCACCTTCGACTAGCGGGAGTACGACACCCGGGGAGCTGTTTTTT.

V is TRBV27 and J is TRBJ1-2, with unresolved D. The V and J ends lost 3 bases and 2 bases respectively, with 7 bases between them. This CDR3 is built from 13 residues. From germline, CDR1 is MNHEY and CDR2 SMNVEV (reference sequence). CDR3 bases: TGTGCCAGCAGTTTGAGTAAGAACTATGGCTACACCTTC. It specifies CASSLSKNYGYTF.

CDR3 in DNA: TGTGCCAGTAGGGAACAGGGAATACTCTCCTACGAGCAGTACTTC. Protein product: CASREQGILSYEQYF. This chain links TRBV19 with TRBJ2-7; tentatively, D is TRBD1 (6 bases). The CDR3 is 15 residues long. Trimming removed 6 bases from V and 0 bases from J, with 15 bases in between. CDR1 and CDR2 (germline): LNHDA, SQIVND (reference sequence). Drawing the rest from reference TRBV19 and TRBJ2-7, the complete variable domain is DGGITQSPKYLFRKEGQNVTLSCEQNLNHDAMYWYRQDPGQGLRLIYYSQIVNDFQKGDIAEGYSVSREKKESFPLTVTSAQKNPTAFYLCASREQGILSYEQYFGPGTRLTVT.

J is TRBJ1-1 and V is TRBV10-3; weak D call: TRBD1 (5 bases). Germline V lookup: CDR1 ENHRY, CDR2 SYGVKD. The CDR3 loop spans 16 amino acids. V lost 0 bases to trimming and J lost 4 bases, with 15 bases between them. The CDR3 sequence: CAISESRAGRSTEAFF. DNA for the CDR3: TGTGCCATCAGTGAGTCGAGGGCAGGGAGGAGCACTGAAGCTTTCTTT.

V is TRBV25-1 and J is TRBJ1-2; 10 nucleotides line up with TRBD1. The CDR3 totals 15 residues. V shed 7 bases, J shed 4 bases, and the junction held 9 bases outside the gene matches. Germline assignment: CDR1 MGHDK and CDR2 SYGVNS. The CDR3, as DNA: TGTGCCAGCATGCTTGGGACAGGGGCGAGCTATGGCTACACCTTC. Its protein is CASMLGTGASYGYTF.

The gene calls are TRBV9 and TRBJ1-1; D may be TRBD1 (5 bases). The germline CDR1 and CDR2 sequences are SGDLS and YYNGEE. The germline V and J ends were trimmed by 0 bases and 2 bases, with 20 bases remaining between them. The CDR3 sequence is 18 residues long. This CDR3 reads CASSVAYVEGQGNTEAFF. In DNA form, the CDR3 reads TGTGCCAGCAGCGTAGCTTATGTGGAGGGGCAAGGTAACACTGAAGCTTTCTTT.

V usage is TRBV9 and J usage is TRBJ2-1, with D possibly matching TRBD2 (7 bases). The CDR3 runs 14 residues. The germline V gene encodes CDR1 SGDLS and CDR2 YYNGEE. V was cut by 0 bases and J by 9 bases, with 13 bases left in between. This chain's CDR3 is CASSVVRRGGEQFF. CDR3 coding DNA: TGTGCCAGCAGCGTAGTGCGAAGGGGGGGTGAGCAGTTCTTC.

J is TRBJ1-3 and V is TRBV19, with D possibly matching TRBD1 (6 bases). CDR3 size: 14 residues. Germline V gives CDR1 LNHDA, CDR2 SQIVND (reference sequence). Trimming cost V 6 bases and J 4 bases, with 13 bases left between them. This CDR3 is CASSYRDIGNTIYF. For the CDR3, the DNA is TGTGCCAGTAGCTACCGGGACATAGGAAACACCATATATTTT.

V and J are TRBV6-5 and TRBJ2-7; 8 bases agree with TRBD1. The V and J ends lost 5 bases and 7 bases, in that order; junction bases with no gene match: 10. In germline, CDR1 is MNHEY, CDR2 SVGAGI. The CDR3 has 14 amino acids. This CDR3 is CASSNGQGRSEQYF. The CDR3 DNA sequence: TGTGCCAGCAGTAATGGACAGGGTCGGTCTGAGCAGTACTTC.

V gene TRBV6-1 combines with J gene TRBJ1-5; 7 positions match TRBD1. Trimming at V came to 7 bases and at J to 4 bases, leaving 10 bases not matched to a gene. This CDR3 is 15 amino acids long. Germline V gene lookup returns CDR1 MNHNS and CDR2 SASEGT. Here the CDR3 reads CASKSTGNANQPQHF. In DNA form, the CDR3 reads TGTGCCAGCAAGTCGACAGGGAACGCGAATCAGCCCCAGCATTTT.

J is TRBJ2-7 and V is TRBV2; D possibly corresponds to TRBD2 (5 bases). The CDR3 loop spans 15 amino acids. Germline V CDR1 and CDR2: SNHLY, FYNNEI. Trimming took off 3 bases at V and 6 bases at J, with 18 bases between the two ends. DNA of the CDR3: TGTGCCAGCAGTGATTACACGGGTGAAGGAGGCGAGCAGTACTTC. Residues: CASSDYTGEGGEQYF.

The V call is TRBV6-1, the J call TRBJ1-2, with 7 bases aligning to TRBD1. Unmatched junction bases numbered 6, after V lost 4 bases and J lost 4 bases. Germline CDR1 MNHNS, CDR2 SASEGT. The CDR3 is 14 residues long. CDR3 amino acids: CASSVEGAGYGYTF. The CDR3 nucleotides read TGTGCCAGCAGTGTGGAGGGGGCTGGCTATGGCTACACCTTC.

This sequence joins TRBV10-1 and TRBJ1-1, with D perhaps TRBD1 (5 bases). The CDR3 runs 14 residues. V was pared by 3 bases and J by 3 bases, with 11 bases between. The germline CDR1 and CDR2 sequences are WNHNN and SYGVQD (reference sequence). Here the CDR3 reads CASSDPGRDTEAFF. The CDR3 region has the DNA TGCGCCAGCAGTGACCCAGGCAGGGACACTGAAGCTTTCTTT.

This rearrangement joins TRBV27 to TRBJ1-1; tentatively, D is TRBD1 (6 bases). V shed 5 bases and J shed 4 bases, with 14 bases lying between them. The CDR3 has 14 residues. Germline V lookup: CDR1 MNHEY, CDR2 SMNVEV (reference sequence). CDR3 coding DNA: TGTGCCAGCAGTCCCAGGACAGACCGCACTGAAGCTTTCTTT. Encoded protein: CASSPRTDRTEAFF.

This chain joins TRBV18 and TRBJ2-1; D gene ambiguous. This CDR3 is built from 14 residues. From germline, CDR1 is KGHSH and CDR2 LQKENI. Trimming cost V 6 bases and J 6 bases, with 15 bases left between them. Written as DNA, the CDR3 is TGTGCCAGCTCCCCTTCTGTCTCTTTCAATGAGCAGTTCTTC. This codes for CASSPSVSFNEQFF. The full variable domain, rest sourced from reference TRBV18 and TRBJ2-1, is NAGVMQNPRHLVRRRGQEARLRCSPMKGHSHVYWYRQLPEEGLKFMVYLQKENIIDESGMPKERFSAEFPKEGPSILRIQQVVRGDSAAYFCASSPSVSFNEQFFGPGTRLTVL.

The CDR3 spells CASSFVKNTEAFF. The CDR3 nucleotides are TGTGCCAGCAGCTTTGTAAAAAACACTGAAGCTTTCTTT. V gene TRBV11-2 combines with J gene TRBJ1-1; D is undetermined. The length of the CDR3 is 13 residues. The germline V gene has CDR1 SGHAT and CDR2 FQNNGV. Trimming removed 3 bases at V and 2 bases at J, with 7 bases between.

The V gene is TRBV4-1, the J gene TRBJ1-2; unclear D gene. Trimming shortened V by 6 bases and J by 0 bases, and 11 bases separated the two germline ends. The CDR3 contains 14 residues. Germline values: CDR1 MGHRA, CDR2 YSYEKL. The CDR3 coding sequence is TGCGCCAGCAGGCATGGAGGGACTAACTATGGCTACACCTTC. Protein: CASRHGGTNYGYTF.

The chain couples TRBV6-1 to TRBJ2-3; maybe TRBD2 (7 bases). Trimming removed 7 bases from V and 4 bases from J, with 15 bases in between. This CDR3 has 14 amino acids. Per germline, CDR1 MNHNS and CDR2 SASEGT. The DNA of the CDR3 is TGTGCCAGCACTGGGGGGGGGCCGTCAGATACGCAGTATTTT. It is translated as CASTGGGPSDTQYF.

This rearrangement joins TRBV5-4 to TRBJ2-3, with 10 bases identical to TRBD2. The CDR3 has 18 amino acids. CDR1 and CDR2 from the germline V gene are SGHNT and YYREEE (reference sequence). J gave up 2 bases and V 1 base, and 10 bases lay outside the gene matches. The CDR3 region has the DNA TGTGCCAGCAGCTTGTTCGCTAGCGGGAGAATTACCACAGATACGCAGTATTTT. Translated: CASSLFASGRITTDTQYF.

The V call is TRBV7-2, the J call TRBJ1-1; TRBD1 matches at 10 bases. CDR3 length: 19 amino acids. V shed 5 bases, J shed 3 bases, and the junction held 18 bases outside the gene matches. Germline V CDR1 and CDR2: SGHTA, FQGNSA. CDR3 DNA sequence: TGTGCCAGCAGCGGACGACAGGGGGCGTATATAGATCGGGACACTGAAGCTTTCTTT. This codes for CASSGRQGAYIDRDTEAFF.

As regards this clone: Compared with germline, one end of the junction differs, possibly owing to a read error. V gene TRBV7-8 combines with J gene TRBJ1-2; the D gene is possibly TRBD1 (6 bases). Germline loops: CDR1 SGHVS, CDR2 FQNEAQ. The CDR3 extends over 14 amino acids. The CDR3, as DNA: TGTGCCGGCAGCCGAACCCAGGGGAAGGGCGGCTACACCTTC. Protein: CAGSRTQGKGGYTF. Supplemented by reference TRBV7-8 and TRBJ1-2, the full variable domain reads GAGVSQSPRYKVAKRGQDVALRCDPISGHVSLFWYQQALGQGPEFLTYFQNEAQLDKSGLPSDRFFAERPEGSVSTLKIQRTQQEDSAVYLCAGSRTQGKGGYTFGSGTRLTVV.

This rearrangement joins TRBV7-9 to TRBJ2-5; 7 bases match TRBD1. The CDR3 sequence is 14 residues long. The germline V gene has CDR1 SEHNR and CDR2 FQNEAQ (reference sequence). V trimming: 5 bases; J trimming: 4 bases; junction bases outside the gene matches: 7. CDR3 region: CASSPRQGGETQYF. As DNA, the CDR3 is TGTGCCAGCAGCCCCAGACAGGGTGGAGAGACCCAGTACTTC.

The chain employs TRBV5-4 and TRBJ2-7; tentatively, D is TRBD1 (5 bases). Trimming stripped 5 bases from V and 0 bases from J, with 9 bases between. Per germline, CDR1 SGHNT and CDR2 YYREEE (reference sequence). The CDR3 consists of 13 residues. For the CDR3, the DNA is TGTGCCAGCAGGCCCGACAGCTCCTACGAGCAGTACTTC. Protein sequence: CASRPDSSYEQYF.

The chain joins TRBV14 to TRBJ2-7; 13 bases fit TRBD2. The CDR3 is 17 amino acids. The junction had 10 bases not matched to a gene; V was cut back by 1 base and J by 7 bases. Germline CDR1 reads SGHDN; CDR2 reads FVKESK. CDR3 amino acids: CASSQVLRLAGGGEQYF. The CDR3 DNA is TGTGCCAGCAGCCAAGTTTTGAGACTAGCGGGGGGCGGAGAGCAGTACTTC. The full variable domain, in which reference TRBV14 and TRBJ2-7 provide the parts outside the CDR3, is EAGVTQFPSHSVIEKGQTVTLRCDPISGHDNLYWYRRVMGKEIKFLLHFVKESKQDESGMPNNRFLAERTGGTYSTLKVQPAELEDSGVYFCASSQVLRLAGGGEQYFGPGTRLTVT.

This sequence joins TRBV18 and TRBJ2-7; D is perhaps TRBD2 (6 bases). The V end was cut by 2 bases, the J end by 0 bases, with 17 bases between. CDR1 and CDR2 from the germline V gene are KGHSH and LQKENI. The CDR3 runs 17 residues. The CDR3 loop is CASSPILPGLSSYEQYF. CDR3 DNA sequence: TGTGCCAGCTCACCAATCCTCCCGGGACTGAGCTCCTACGAGCAGTACTTC.

This rearrangement joins TRBV28 to TRBJ2-2; 8 nucleotides align to TRBD1. Per the germline V gene, CDR1 is MDHEN and CDR2 is SYDVKM. V lost 6 bases to trimming and J lost 7 bases; unmatched junction nucleotides: 4. The length of the CDR3 is 13 residues. The CDR3 spells CASRQGAFGELFF. As DNA, the CDR3 is TGTGCCAGCAGGCAGGGGGCTTTCGGGGAGCTGTTTTTT.

The gene calls are TRBV7-9 and TRBJ1-4; the D is unclear. This CDR3 region has 10 residues. Trimming pared 8 bases from V and 6 bases from J, leaving 4 bases between. Germline V lookup: CDR1 SEHNR, CDR2 FQNEAQ (reference sequence). CDR3 coding DNA: TGTGCCAGCGAGGATGAAAAACTGTTTTTT. Amino acids: CASEDEKLFF.

The chain recombines TRBV27 with TRBJ1-1, with a weak D call TRBD1 (6 bases). This CDR3 is built from 12 residues. The ends were cut back, 6 bases at V and 5 bases at J, with 10 bases in the middle. In germline, CDR1 is MNHEY, CDR2 SMNVEV (reference sequence). The CDR3 sequence is CASRRTGTEAFF. DNA for the CDR3: TGTGCCAGCAGAAGAACAGGGACTGAAGCTTTCTTT.

The rearrangement uses TRBV19 and TRBJ2-3; 12 positions match TRBD2. V lost 5 bases and J lost 5; bases outside the gene matches: 17. The CDR3 is made up of 19 amino acids. CDR1 is LNHDA and CDR2 is SQIVND in the germline V gene (reference sequence). The CDR3 nucleotides are TGTGCCAGTAGTCCCAATCGTAGGGGACTAGCGGGCGCGATAGATACGCAGTATTTT. Its translation: CASSPNRRGLAGAIDTQYF. Looking up the rest from reference TRBV19 and TRBJ2-3 gives the full variable domain: DGGITQSPKYLFRKEGQNVTLSCEQNLNHDAMYWYRQDPGQGLRLIYYSQIVNDFQKGDIAEGYSVSREKKESFPLTVTSAQKNPTAFYLCASSPNRRGLAGAIDTQYFGPGTRLTVL.

This clone shows up as medium-sized by frequency. The V call is TRBV7-9, the J call TRBJ2-7, with D tentatively TRBD1 (5 bases). From germline, CDR1 is SEHNR and CDR2 FQNEAQ (reference sequence). The length of the CDR3 is 15 residues. Deletions cut 5 bases from V and 2 bases from J, with 16 bases between. In DNA form, the CDR3 reads TGTGCCAGCAGCCCAGCCCCAGGGCTAGCCTACGAGCAGTACTTC. It yields the protein CASSPAPGLAYEQYF.

The rearrangement joins TRBV28 to TRBJ2-7, with 9 bases matching TRBD2. CDR1 MDHEN and CDR2 SYDVKM come from the germline V gene. This CDR3 contains 14 residues. Losses at the gene ends were 3 bases for V and 6 bases for J; bases not matched to a gene: 6. The CDR3 region is CASSFGGGGSEQYF. The CDR3 DNA sequence: TGTGCCAGCAGTTTCGGCGGGGGGGGGAGCGAGCAGTACTTC.